The 23 T cell receptor beta chains below all came from one sample that was sequenced in a study of cytomegalovirus exposure and HLA in healthy donors. Primers included in the PCR were 60 Vbeta and 13 Jbeta primers. The repertoire was sequenced with immunoSEQ multiplex PCR; TCRdb's copy has only in-frame clones and lacks some. The profile shows 150,000 to 200,000 clones, around 85% of them singletons. Source material: PBMCs. All receptors come from a man aged 18 to 29 in good health and CMV-seronegative.

The V call is TRBV5-4, the J call TRBJ1-4; D unclear. In germline, CDR1 is SGHNT, CDR2 YYREEE (reference sequence). V was cut by 5 bases and J by 3 bases, with 17 bases left in between. The CDR3 runs 16 residues. The CDR3 protein is CASRPGGTRPNEKLFF. DNA of the CDR3: TGTGCCAGCAGACCTGGTGGCACCCGCCCTAATGAAAAACTGTTTTTT.

The sample holds one count of this clone. The chain links TRBV7-2 to TRBJ2-3; D may be TRBD1 (7 bases). This CDR3 is built from 15 residues. The germline V and J ends were trimmed by 3 bases and 2 bases, with 12 bases remaining between them. Germline CDR1 and CDR2: SGHTA and FQGNSA. The CDR3 nucleotides are TGTGCCAGCAGCTTCCAGGGGGGACACACAGATACGCAGTATTTT. It specifies CASSFQGGHTDTQYF.

V and J are TRBV6-1 and TRBJ1-3; D gene ambiguous. Trimming left V 3 bases short and J 2 bases short, with 8 bases between. This CDR3 region has 14 residues. Germline CDR1 and CDR2: MNHNS and SASEGT. The CDR3 sequence is CASSERGTGNTIYF. The CDR3 DNA sequence: TGTGCCAGCAGTGAGCGCGGGACTGGAAACACCATATATTTT.

The rearrangement uses TRBV29-1 and TRBJ2-5; TRBD2 aligns across 10 bases. V was pared by 7 bases and J by 4 bases, with 9 bases of the junction left unmatched. This CDR3 comprises 14 residues. Germline V gives CDR1 SQVTM, CDR2 ANQGSEA. The CDR3 is CSGLETSGLETQYF. As DNA, the CDR3 is TGCAGCGGCCTGGAGACTAGCGGGTTAGAGACCCAGTACTTC.

The V call is TRBV11-3, the J call TRBJ2-1; D remains ambiguous. The CDR3 covers 16 residues. Deletions cut 5 bases from V and 0 bases from J, with 14 bases between. From germline, CDR1 is SGHNT and CDR2 YENEEA. The CDR3 sequence is CASSIGSVSSYNEQFF. In DNA, the CDR3 is TGTGCCAGCAGCATTGGCAGCGTGAGCTCCTACAATGAGCAGTTCTTC. Filled out from reference TRBV11-3 and TRBJ2-1, the complete variable domain reads EAGVVQSPRYKIIEKKQPVAFWCNPISGHNTLYWYLQNLGQGPELLIRYENEEAVDDSQLPKDRFSAERLKGVDSTLKIQPAELGDSAVYLCASSIGSVSSYNEQFFGPGTRLTVL.

This clone was seen a single time. This chain uses TRBV9 with TRBJ2-3; D not certain. CDR1 is SGDLS, CDR2 YYNGEE, per germline. The CDR3 covers 14 residues. Trimming removed 4 bases at V and 6 bases at J, with 15 bases between. This chain's CDR3 is CASSIQEAPDTQYF. The CDR3 DNA reads TGTGCCAGCAGCATCCAAGAGGCCCCGGATACGCAGTATTTT.

The rearrangement links TRBV7-8 to TRBJ2-7, with a tentative D call TRBD2 (5 bases). CDR1 is SGHVS, CDR2 FQNEAQ, per germline. V lost 8 bases and J 2 bases, leaving 10 bases between the germline ends. The CDR3 runs 12 residues. The CDR3 nucleotides are TGTGCCAGCGGGAGTGCCCCCTACGAGCAGTACTTC. It translates to CASGSAPYEQYF.

V usage is TRBV12-5 and J usage is TRBJ2-5, with D perhaps TRBD2 (5 bases). The ends were cut back, 5 bases at V and 5 bases at J, with 9 bases in the middle. CDR3 size: 12 residues. Germline-derived CDR1 and CDR2 are LGHNT and FRNRAP. The CDR3 DNA sequence: TGTGCTAGTGGTACGGAGGCGGAGACCCAGTACTTC. As protein: CASGTEAETQYF.

This chain links TRBV6-1 with TRBJ1-5, with a possible D match to TRBD1 (6 bases). The V and J ends lost 4 bases and 4 bases respectively, with 11 bases between them. Germline values: CDR1 MNHNS, CDR2 SASEGT. CDR3 size: 14 residues. The DNA of the CDR3 is TGTGCCAGCAGTGGACTCAGGGGTAATCAGCCCCAGCATTTT. Translating it yields CASSGLRGNQPQHF.

The rearrangement joins TRBV7-9 to TRBJ2-6; the D gene is possibly TRBD2 (5 bases). Germline CDR1 SEHNR, CDR2 FQNEAQ (reference sequence). This CDR3 has 14 residues. V was shortened by 5 bases and J by 1 base, with 6 bases between the two germline ends. CDR3: CASSEGSGANVLTF. Written as DNA, the CDR3 is TGTGCCAGCAGCGAGGGTTCTGGGGCCAACGTCCTGACTTTC. The variable domain in full, with the rest retrieved from reference TRBV7-9 and TRBJ2-6, is DTGVSQNPRHKITKRGQNVTFRCDPISEHNRLYWYRQTLGQGPEFLTYFQNEAQLEKSRLLSDRFSAERPKGSFSTLEIQRTEQGDSAMYLCASSEGSGANVLTFGAGSRLTVL.

This rearrangement joins TRBV2 to TRBJ1-2, with TRBD1 matching over 8 bases. V gave up 3 bases and J gave up 8 bases; unmatched junction bases: 5. The CDR3 is 13 residues long. Germline V CDR1 and CDR2: SNHLY, FYNNEI. The CDR3 DNA reads TGTGCCAGCAGTGACCAGGGGGCTCGGGGCTACACCTTC. Protein product: CASSDQGARGYTF.

This clone is judged large. J is TRBJ2-2 and V is TRBV25-1; 9 nucleotides align to TRBD1. V dropped 5 bases and J dropped 3; count of bases not matched to a gene: 1. This CDR3 has 14 residues. CDR1 and CDR2 (germline): MGHDK, SYGVNS. CDR3 in DNA: TGTGCCAGCAGTACAGGGGGCGACACCGGGGAGCTGTTTTTT. It is translated as CASSTGGDTGELFF.

Regarding this clone: The junction differs from germline at one of its ends, possibly a read error. V usage is TRBV7-7 and J usage is TRBJ1-5, with 9 bases that match TRBD1. In germline, CDR1 is SSHAT, CDR2 FNYEAQ (reference sequence). CDR3 length: 21 residues. As DNA, the CDR3 is TGTGCTAGCAGTCCTATACCTCCGGCCGGGACAGGGAAGAATAGCAATCAGCCCCAGCATTTT. Its protein product is CASSPIPPAGTGKNSNQPQHF.

Note on this clone: This same CDR3 is encoded by further DNA sequences in the sample. This chain joins TRBV5-1 and TRBJ2-7, with 9 bases fitting TRBD2. CDR3 length: 14 residues. The V gene's germline CDR1 is SGHRS and CDR2 YFSETQ. The J segment lost 1 base and the V segment lost 3 bases, leaving 2 bases of the junction unmatched. The CDR3 DNA reads TGCGCCAGCAGCTCGACTAGCGGTTCCTACGAGCAGTACTTC. Encoded protein: CASSSTSGSYEQYF. Variable domain in full (rest from reference TRBV5-1 and TRBJ2-7): KAGVTQTPRYLIKTRGQQVTLSCSPISGHRSVSWYQQTPGQGLQFLFEYFSETQRNKGNFPGRFSGRQFSNSRSEMNVSTLELGDSALYLCASSSTSGSYEQYFGPGTRLTVT.

The genes are TRBV9 and TRBJ2-1; 7 bases line up with TRBD2. The CDR3 is 16 residues long. Losses at the gene ends were 0 bases for V and 7 bases for J; bases not matched to a gene: 10. Germline CDR1 reads SGDLS; CDR2 reads YYNGEE. Here the CDR3 reads CASSVAGGSKSNEQFF. As DNA, the CDR3 is TGTGCCAGCAGCGTAGCCGGCGGGAGCAAGTCGAATGAGCAGTTCTTC.

The chain joins TRBV7-2 to TRBJ2-1, with 14 bases identical to TRBD2. The CDR3 contains 18 residues. V gave up 2 bases and J gave up 9 bases; unmatched junction bases: 12. Germline V gene data show CDR1 as SGHTA and CDR2 as FQGNSA. The CDR3 coding sequence is TGTGCCAGCAGCTTATATGGGGGAGGGACTAGCGGGAGTTCTGAGCAGTTCTTC. Translating gives CASSLYGGGTSGSSEQFF.

The V gene is TRBV27, the J gene TRBJ2-2, with D possibly being TRBD1 (6 bases). The V end lost 4 bases, the J end lost 4 bases, and 10 bases lay between the germline ends. CDR3 length: 14 amino acids. Germline V gene lookup returns CDR1 MNHEY and CDR2 SMNVEV (reference sequence). CDR3: CASSSRQVTGELFF. DNA for the CDR3: TGTGCCAGCAGTTCGAGACAGGTCACCGGGGAGCTGTTTTTT.

The chain is built from TRBV9 and TRBJ2-1; TRBD2 aligns across 11 bases. The CDR3 runs 15 residues. The germline CDR1 and CDR2 sequences are SGDLS and YYNGEE. V shed 3 bases and J 5 bases; nucleotides not matched to a gene: 4. CDR3 region: CASSETSGGNNEQFF. CDR3 in DNA: TGTGCCAGCAGCGAAACTAGCGGGGGAAACAATGAGCAGTTCTTC.

V usage is TRBV19 and J usage is TRBJ1-1, with a possible D match to TRBD1 (6 bases). The CDR3 covers 14 residues. Trimming took 1 base from V and 4 from J, leaving 10 bases between them. The germline CDR1 and CDR2 sequences are LNHDA and SQIVND (reference sequence). This CDR3 is CASSIGPGATEAFF. CDR3 DNA: TGTGCCAGTAGTATAGGGCCAGGGGCCACTGAAGCTTTCTTT.

The V call is TRBV12-5, the J call TRBJ1-1; TRBD1 matches at 7 bases. Germline values: CDR1 LGHNT, CDR2 FRNRAP. The CDR3 has 16 amino acids. The V gene end was trimmed by 3 bases and the J gene end by 0 bases; junction bases not matched to a gene: 7. This chain's CDR3 is CASGFGQADMNTEAFF. In DNA, the CDR3 is TGTGCTAGTGGTTTCGGACAGGCAGATATGAACACTGAAGCTTTCTTT. The complete variable domain, with remaining parts taken from reference TRBV12-5 and TRBJ1-1, reads DARVTQTPRHKVTEMGQEVTMRCQPILGHNTVFWYRQTMMQGLELLAYFRNRAPLDDSGMPKDRFSAEMPDATLATLKIQPSEPRDSAVYFCASGFGQADMNTEAFFGQGTRLTVV.

J is TRBJ1-2 and V is TRBV6-5; 9 nucleotides line up with TRBD1. The V gene end was trimmed by 7 bases and the J gene end by 7 bases; junction bases not matched to a gene: 10. Per the germline V gene, CDR1 is MNHEY and CDR2 is SVGAGI. This CDR3 contains 14 residues. The CDR3 reads CASTGDRVLGGYTF. CDR3 DNA: TGTGCCAGCACAGGGGACAGGGTCTTGGGTGGCTACACCTTC.

As to this clone: Since a much larger clone is just one base distant, this may be a read error. This chain uses TRBV19 with TRBJ2-6; D is undetermined. The CDR3 extends over 14 amino acids. Germline CDR1 LNHDA, CDR2 SQIVND (reference sequence). Trimming took off 5 bases at V and 1 base at J, with 6 bases between the two ends. CDR3 in amino acids: CASSSQSGANVLTF. The CDR3, as DNA: TGTGCCAGTAGTTCCCAATCTGGGGCCAACGTCCTGACTTTC.

J is TRBJ1-4 and V is TRBV6-5, with D maybe TRBD1 (5 bases). This CDR3 has 15 amino acids. The germline gives CDR1 MNHEY, CDR2 SVGAGI. Trimming shortened V by 2 bases and J by 10 bases, and 17 bases separated the two germline ends. The CDR3 sequence is CASSYAPGLKGKLFF. The CDR3 coding sequence is TGTGCCAGCAGTTACGCGCCAGGGCTCAAGGGAAAACTGTTTTTT.